The 10 T cell receptor beta chains below come from one sample, sequenced in a study of graft-versus-host responses after intestinal transplantation. Using immunoSEQ multiplex PCR, the repertoire was profiled, and TCRdb retains in-frame clones only, with some absent. The data hold 80,000 to 100,000 clones, with around 86% observed a single time. The antigens for these receptors are not known. Sequences were derived from unstimulated CD8+ T cells sorted from spleen or lymph node cells, sampled before intestinal transplant. The receptors derive from a human donor who received an intestinal transplant.

The chain carries TRBV6-5 and TRBJ2-7; D is perhaps TRBD1 or TRBD2 (5 bases each). Germline V CDR1 and CDR2: MNHEY, SVGAGI. V was pared by 8 bases and J by 2 bases, with 13 bases between. CDR3 size: 13 residues. CDR3 coding DNA: TGTGCCAGCGGACCAGGGAGTCCCTACGAGCAGTACTTC. It codes for CASGPGSPYEQYF.

This chain joins TRBV28 and TRBJ2-7; 7 nucleotides agree with TRBD2. CDR1 is MDHEN and CDR2 is SYDVKM in the germline V gene. V lost 5 bases, J lost 4 bases, and 11 bases stayed unmatched. This CDR3 spans 15 amino acids. The CDR3 loop is CASSPPRRGSYEQYF. The CDR3 DNA follows: TGTGCCAGCAGTCCCCCACGGCGGGGGAGTTACGAGCAGTACTTC.

The J gene is TRBJ1-6, the V gene TRBV7-9; TRBD1 matches 8 bases. CDR3 size: 16 residues. The V gene end was trimmed by 7 bases and the J gene end by 3 bases; junction bases not matched to a gene: 8. CDR1 and CDR2 (germline): SEHNR, FQNEAQ (reference sequence). The CDR3 DNA sequence: TGTGCCAGCAACCCGATCACAGGGGGCTATAATTCACCCCTCCACTTT. Protein sequence: CASNPITGGYNSPLHF.

The rearrangement links TRBV7-6 to TRBJ2-1, with 13 nucleotides matching TRBD2. This CDR3 has 15 amino acids. Trimming at V came to 5 bases and at J to 8 bases, leaving 6 bases not matched to a gene. Germline loops: CDR1 SGHVS, CDR2 FNYEAQ. For the CDR3, the DNA is TGTGCCAGCAGCGTGACTAGCGGGGGGTTGGATGAGCAGTTCTTC. Its protein product is CASSVTSGGLDEQFF.

The chain has TRBV6-1 and TRBJ2-3, with D possibly being TRBD2 (6 bases). The V gene's germline CDR1 is MNHNS and CDR2 SASEGT. Trimming took 2 bases from V and 1 from J, leaving 16 bases between them. CDR3 length: 17 amino acids. CDR3 loop: CASSELASGWGTDTQYF. The CDR3 nucleotides are TGTGCCAGCAGTGAATTAGCGAGCGGGTGGGGCACAGATACGCAGTATTTT.

This clone was detected once. The chain has TRBV6-1 and TRBJ2-7; D remains ambiguous. Deletions cut 5 bases from V and 2 bases from J, with 10 bases between. This CDR3 is built from 13 residues. CDR1 and CDR2 (germline): MNHNS, SASEGT. CDR3 amino acids: CASSYQAAYEQYF. The CDR3 DNA follows: TGTGCCAGCAGTTATCAGGCAGCCTACGAGCAGTACTTC.

The chain links TRBV29-1 to TRBJ2-3; TRBD2 matches at 11 bases. Germline values: CDR1 SQVTM, CDR2 ANQGSEA. The CDR3 runs to 20 residues. V lost 4 bases, J lost 1 base, and 19 bases stayed unmatched. The CDR3 spells CSVVGSASGGSPGGTDTQYF. CDR3 sequence (DNA): TGCAGCGTTGTCGGTTCGGCTAGCGGGGGGTCACCCGGAGGCACAGATACGCAGTATTTT.

There are a few counts of this clone. J is TRBJ2-2 and V is TRBV6-5, with 8 bases lining up with TRBD1. The germline V gene has CDR1 MNHEY and CDR2 SVGAGI. V was pared by 0 bases and J by 8 bases, with 5 bases of the junction left unmatched. The length of the CDR3 is 15 residues. In nucleotides, the CDR3 is TGTGCCAGCAGTTACTCTGGACAGGGTGGGGGGGAGCTGTTTTTT. This encodes CASSYSGQGGGELFF.

For this clone: Other DNA sequences in the same sample also yield this CDR3. This chain uses TRBV5-4 with TRBJ2-1; D unclear. The V gene's germline CDR1 is SGHNT and CDR2 YYREEE (reference sequence). This CDR3 comprises 13 residues. Trimming took 0 bases from V and 7 from J, leaving 8 bases between them. In DNA form, the CDR3 reads TGTGCCAGCAGCTTGGGAGGCGCGAATGAGCAGTTCTTC. This codes for CASSLGGANEQFF.

The CDR3 sequence is CAMRGSPSYNEQFF. The CDR3 bases are TGTGCCATGAGAGGTTCCCCCTCCTACAATGAGCAGTTCTTC. The V and J genes are TRBV5-4 and TRBJ2-1; unclear D gene. Trimming took 9 bases from V and 0 from J, leaving 13 bases between them. In germline, CDR1 is SGHNT, CDR2 YYREEE (reference sequence). The CDR3 sequence is 14 residues long.